This T cell receptor beta chain was documented in a study of CD8 T cells in Susac syndrome. Overall study results and limits: The study's TCR sequencing and HLA analysis covered a relatively small number of individuals, and the study acknowledged this.

Random hexamers were used to reverse transcribe an amount of roughly 0.45 to 1 ug RNA. Multiplex immunoSEQ PCR targeted 54 Vbeta and 13 Jbeta TCR beta segments. TCRdb ran MiXCR on the immunoSEQ multiplex PCR reads and lists one entry per CDR3 protein. The sample shows about 120,000 distinct CDR3 sequences, about 93% of them seen only once. The CDR3 has 14 amino acids. With 4 bases removed from V and 9 bases from J, the gap between germline ends came to 15 bases. Germline values: CDR1 LGHDT, CDR2 YNNKEL (reference sequence). With respect to this clonotype: Antigen specificity is unknown.

TEMRA cells were FACS-enriched, unlike CD8+ and CD4+ T cells, which were negatively isolated. V is TRBV3-1 and J is TRBJ1-4, with no clear D. Sample: CD4+ T cells from PBMCs. This clonotype was sampled from a human donor in good health. The CDR3 loop is CASSPGDGRQKLFF. The CDR3 DNA is TGTGCCAGCAGCCCCGGAGATGGGAGGCAAAAACTGTTTTTT.